These T cell receptor beta chains were read from a single sample in a study of T-cell reconstitution after alpha-beta-depleted transplantation in children. A single record per CDR3 protein comes from TCRdb applying MiXCR to the PCR reads. The sample holds about 460,000 distinct CDR3 sequences, about 12% seen once. Sequenced material: PBMCs from the stem cell graft donor, taken from the stem cell graft. These receptors were obtained from a human donor who donated a stem cell graft to a child with combined immunodeficiency. CDR3s include the opening cysteine and the closing phenylalanine or tryptophan. Fields, in order: J gene, clone size, D gene, V gene, CDR3 DNA, CDR3 protein. D genes are given only for firm matches. Some rows mark clone size as missing; the rest say once, few, many or name a class of expanded clone.

TRBJ2-3,.,TRBD2,TRBV12-3/TRBV12-4,TGTGCCAGCGGTCTAGCGGGGGGGAGCACAGATACGCAGTATTTT,CASGLAGGSTDTQYF
TRBJ1-2,many,.,TRBV12-3/TRBV12-4,TGTGCCAGCAGTCCCGGACGAATCTATGGCTACACCTTC,CASSPGRIYGYTF
TRBJ1-6,few,.,TRBV6-5,TGTGCCAGCAGTTACTCGACACGTTCACCCCTCCACTTT,CASSYSTRSPLHF
TRBJ1-2,.,.,TRBV11-3,TGTGCCAGCAGCCCTGGAGGGGAGGGCTATGGCTACACCTTC,CASSPGGEGYGYTF
TRBJ1-4,.,TRBD1,TRBV4-3,TGCGCCAGCAGCCGCCACAGGGGTTTTAATGAAAAACTGTTTTTT,CASSRHRGFNEKLFF
TRBJ2-5,many,TRBD2,TRBV6-1,TGTGCCAGCAACCGAAGGGAGGGGAAAGAGACCCAGTACTTC,CASNRREGKETQYF
TRBJ1-2,few,TRBD1,TRBV4-2,TGTGCCAGCAGCCAAGAGGGGACAGGGGTTTATAACTATGGCTACACCTTC,CASSQEGTGVYNYGYTF
TRBJ2-7,.,TRBD1,TRBV5-1,TGCGCCAGCAGTAGGACAGGGGGAGCCTACGAGCAGTACTTC,CASSRTGGAYEQYF
TRBJ1-4,.,.,TRBV5-1,TGCGCCAGCAGCTTGCGCAGCAATGAAAAACTGTTTTTT,CASSLRSNEKLFF
TRBJ1-2,many,.,TRBV20-1,TGCACAGCGGACAACCGGAGGGGATATGGCTACACCTTC,CTADNRRGYGYTF
TRBJ1-5,many,TRBD1,TRBV6-2/TRBV6-3,TGTGCCAGCAGTTCGTCCCCCGGGACAGGGAATCAGCCCCAGCATTTT,CASSSSPGTGNQPQHF
TRBJ1-1,few,TRBD1,TRBV10-3,TGTGCCATGGGTGACAGGGGAGACACTGAAGCTTTCTTT,CAMGDRGDTEAFF